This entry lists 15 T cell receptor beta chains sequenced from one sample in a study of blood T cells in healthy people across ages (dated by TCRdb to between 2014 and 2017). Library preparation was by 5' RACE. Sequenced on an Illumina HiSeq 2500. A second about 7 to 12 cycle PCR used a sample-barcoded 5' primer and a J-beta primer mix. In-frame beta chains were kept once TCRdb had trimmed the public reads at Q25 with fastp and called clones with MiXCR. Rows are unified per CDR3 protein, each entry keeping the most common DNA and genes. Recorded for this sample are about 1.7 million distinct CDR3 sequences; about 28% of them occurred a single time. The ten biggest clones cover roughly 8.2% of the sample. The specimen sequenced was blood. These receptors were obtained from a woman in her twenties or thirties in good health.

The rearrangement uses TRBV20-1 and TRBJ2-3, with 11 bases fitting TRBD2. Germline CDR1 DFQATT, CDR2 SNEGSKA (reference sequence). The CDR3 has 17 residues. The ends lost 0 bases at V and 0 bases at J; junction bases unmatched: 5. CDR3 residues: CSARDSSSGRSTDTQYF. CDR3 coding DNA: TGCAGTGCTAGAGACTCTTCTAGCGGGAGGAGCACAGATACGCAGTATTTT.

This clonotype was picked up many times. The CDR3 spells CASSPGLNTDTQYF. CDR3 DNA: TGTGCCAGCAGCCCGGGACTCAACACAGATACGCAGTATTTT. The V call is TRBV7-2, the J call TRBJ2-3, with D maybe TRBD2 (6 bases). The CDR3 runs to 14 residues. Trimming removed 5 bases at V and 2 bases at J, with 11 bases between. Per germline, CDR1 SGHTA and CDR2 FQGNSA.

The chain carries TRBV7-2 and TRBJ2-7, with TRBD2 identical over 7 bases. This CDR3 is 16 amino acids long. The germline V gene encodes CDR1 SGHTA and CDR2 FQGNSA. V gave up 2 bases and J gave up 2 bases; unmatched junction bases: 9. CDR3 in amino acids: CASSLRAGAGTYEQYF. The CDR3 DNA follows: TGTGCCAGCAGCTTAAGGGCGGGAGCGGGAACCTACGAGCAGTACTTC.

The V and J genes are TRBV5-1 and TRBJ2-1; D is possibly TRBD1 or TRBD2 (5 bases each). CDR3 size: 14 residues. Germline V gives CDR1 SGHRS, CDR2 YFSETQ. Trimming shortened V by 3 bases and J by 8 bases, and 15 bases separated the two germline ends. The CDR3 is CASSWGTGSHEQFF. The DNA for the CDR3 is TGCGCCAGCAGCTGGGGGACGGGGTCCCATGAGCAGTTCTTC.

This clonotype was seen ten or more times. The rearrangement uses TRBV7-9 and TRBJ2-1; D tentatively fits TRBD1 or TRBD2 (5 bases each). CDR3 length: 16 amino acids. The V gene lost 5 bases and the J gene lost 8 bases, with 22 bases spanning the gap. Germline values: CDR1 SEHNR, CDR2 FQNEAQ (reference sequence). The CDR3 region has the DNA TGTGCCAGCAGCCCTCCTTGGAGCAGGGAGACCGATGAGCAGTTCTTC. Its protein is CASSPPWSRETDEQFF.

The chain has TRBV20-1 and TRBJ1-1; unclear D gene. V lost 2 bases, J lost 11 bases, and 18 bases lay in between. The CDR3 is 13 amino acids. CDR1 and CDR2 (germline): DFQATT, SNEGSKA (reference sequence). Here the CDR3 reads CSARPGGRDGAFF. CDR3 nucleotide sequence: TGCAGTGCTAGACCAGGAGGGCGAGACGGTGCTTTCTTT.

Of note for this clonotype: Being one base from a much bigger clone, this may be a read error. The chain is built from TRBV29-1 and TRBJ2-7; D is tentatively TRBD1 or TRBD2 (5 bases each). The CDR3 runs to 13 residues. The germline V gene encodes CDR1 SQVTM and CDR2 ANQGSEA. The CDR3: CSAEREGDGEQYF. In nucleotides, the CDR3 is TGCAGCGCTGAAAGAGAAGGGGACGGCGAGCAGTACTTC.

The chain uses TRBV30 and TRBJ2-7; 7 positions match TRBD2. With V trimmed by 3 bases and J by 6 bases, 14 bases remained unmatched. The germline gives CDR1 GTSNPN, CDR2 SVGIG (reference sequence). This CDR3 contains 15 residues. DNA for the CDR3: TGTGCCTGGAGCGCCAGACGGACGGGGGGAGCCGAGCAGTACTTC. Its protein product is CAWSARRTGGAEQYF.

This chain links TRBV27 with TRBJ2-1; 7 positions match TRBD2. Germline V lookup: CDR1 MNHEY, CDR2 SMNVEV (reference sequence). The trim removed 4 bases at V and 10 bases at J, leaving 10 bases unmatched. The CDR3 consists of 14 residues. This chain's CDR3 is CASSSSGVPGEQFF. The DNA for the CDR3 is TGTGCCAGCAGTTCGAGCGGGGTCCCTGGAGAGCAGTTCTTC.

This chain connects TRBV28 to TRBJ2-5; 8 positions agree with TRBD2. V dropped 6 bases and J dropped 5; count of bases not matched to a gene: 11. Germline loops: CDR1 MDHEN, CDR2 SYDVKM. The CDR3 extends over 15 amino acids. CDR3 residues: CASRLVGGARETQYF. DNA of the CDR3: TGTGCCAGCAGGTTGGTCGGGGGGGCTAGGGAGACCCAGTACTTC.

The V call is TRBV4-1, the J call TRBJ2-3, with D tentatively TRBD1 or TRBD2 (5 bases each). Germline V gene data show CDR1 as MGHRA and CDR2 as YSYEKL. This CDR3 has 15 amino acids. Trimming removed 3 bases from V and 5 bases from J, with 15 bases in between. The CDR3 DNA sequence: TGCGCCAGCAGCCAGATAACCGGGACCATAGATACGCAGTATTTT. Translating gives CASSQITGTIDTQYF.

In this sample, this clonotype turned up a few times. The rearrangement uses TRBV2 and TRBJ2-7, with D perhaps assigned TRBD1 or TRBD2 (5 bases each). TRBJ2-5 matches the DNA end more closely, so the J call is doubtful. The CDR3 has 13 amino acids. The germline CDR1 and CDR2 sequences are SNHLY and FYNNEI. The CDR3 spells CASGGGGEETQYF. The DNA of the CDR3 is TGTGCCAGCGGAGGTGGGGGTGAGGAGACCCAGTACTTC.

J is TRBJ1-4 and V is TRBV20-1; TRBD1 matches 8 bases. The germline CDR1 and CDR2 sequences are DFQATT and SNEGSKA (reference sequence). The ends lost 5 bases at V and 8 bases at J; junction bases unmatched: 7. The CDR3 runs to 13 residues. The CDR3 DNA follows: TGCAGTGCTTTGTCAGGGGGCCGAGAAAAACTGTTTTTT. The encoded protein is CSALSGGREKLFF.

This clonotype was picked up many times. The CDR3 DNA reads as TGCAGTGCTCGTCGACGGGCCTCCTACGAGCAGTACTTC. Protein: CSARRRASYEQYF. V and J are TRBV20-1 and TRBJ2-7, with unresolved D. The V end was cut by 5 bases, the J end by 0 bases, with 11 bases between. The CDR3 is 13 residues long. Germline V gene data show CDR1 as DFQATT and CDR2 as SNEGSKA (reference sequence).

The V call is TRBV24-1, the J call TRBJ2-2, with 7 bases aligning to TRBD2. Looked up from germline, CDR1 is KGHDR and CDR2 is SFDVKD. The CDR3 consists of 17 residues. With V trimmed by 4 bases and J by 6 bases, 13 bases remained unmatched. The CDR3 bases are TGTGCCACCAGTGACCCGACACGCGGGGGAGGGGCCGGGGAGCTGTTTTTT. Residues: CATSDPTRGGGAGELFF.